Each of the 15 T cell receptor beta chains below was sequenced from the same sample in a study of blood T cells in healthy people across ages. A second PCR of 7 to 11 cycles used a sample-barcoded 5' primer and a J-beta primer mix. MiXCR, applied by TCRdb to the 5' RACE reads, yields one record per CDR3 protein. The profile covers under 2,000,000 distinct CDR3 sequences, with 49% appearing a single time and roughly 2% taken by the ten largest. Material: blood. These receptors were collected from a woman between 35 and 50 years old in good health.

The chain employs TRBV7-9 and TRBJ2-7; TRBD1 aligns across 7 bases. J gave up 0 bases and V 4 bases, and 6 bases lay outside the gene matches. Germline V gives CDR1 SEHNR, CDR2 FQNEAQ (reference sequence). The CDR3 runs to 15 residues. The CDR3 sequence: CASSSAQGSSYEQYF. The CDR3 nucleotides are TGTGCCAGCAGCTCGGCACAGGGGAGCTCCTACGAGCAGTACTTC.

This clonotype was seen more than once but under ten times. V and J are TRBV28 and TRBJ1-2; D gene unclear. The CDR3 runs to 12 residues. The germline V gene has CDR1 MDHEN and CDR2 SYDVKM. V shed 5 bases and J shed 7 bases, with 11 bases lying between them. Here the CDR3 DNA reads TGTGCCAGCAGTCCGACATGGGGTGGCTACACCTTC. It is translated as CASSPTWGGYTF.

This chain uses TRBV28 with TRBJ2-4; D is perhaps TRBD2 (5 bases). Trimming cost V 2 bases and J 1 base, with 9 bases left between them. Germline CDR1 reads MDHEN; CDR2 reads SYDVKM. CDR3 size: 15 residues. The CDR3 sequence is CASSLGGEAKNIQYF. CDR3 bases: TGTGCCAGCAGTTTAGGTGGGGAGGCCAAAAACATTCAGTACTTC.

There are a few counts of this clonotype. The V and J genes are TRBV27 and TRBJ1-5; 7 bases line up with TRBD1. The CDR3 extends over 16 amino acids. CDR1 and CDR2 from the germline V gene are MNHEY and SMNVEV (reference sequence). J gave up 1 base and V 8 bases, and 11 bases lay outside the gene matches. CDR3 amino acids: CASRAQGGRSNQPQHF. The CDR3 DNA is TGTGCCAGCCGTGCTCAGGGGGGACGGAGCAATCAGCCCCAGCATTTT.

The J gene is TRBJ1-1, the V gene TRBV5-1, with D uncertain. Trimming shortened V by 4 bases and J by 1 base, and 11 bases separated the two germline ends. The CDR3 covers 14 residues. Germline lookup yields CDR1 SGHRS and CDR2 YFSETQ. The CDR3 DNA follows: TGCGCCAGCAGCGCGGTTTCGGCGAACACTGAAGCTTTCTTT. Its translation is CASSAVSANTEAFF.

The V and J genes are TRBV12-5 and TRBJ2-5, with D tentatively TRBD1 (6 bases). CDR1 and CDR2 (germline): LGHNT, FRNRAP. Between the trimmed V and J ends, which lost 3 bases and 1 base, there was a span of 12 bases. The CDR3 runs to 15 residues. This CDR3 reads CASGFGRGGQETQYF. The DNA for the CDR3 is TGTGCTAGTGGTTTTGGCAGGGGTGGCCAAGAGACCCAGTACTTC.

V is TRBV12-3 or TRBV12-4 and J is TRBJ2-3; D is unclear. The V gene lost 7 bases and the J gene lost 3 bases, with 14 bases spanning the gap. This CDR3 has 14 residues. CDR3 region: CASTHRGLTDTQYF. CDR3 DNA: TGTGCCAGCACCCATAGAGGCCTTACAGATACGCAGTATTTT.

CDR3 protein: CASSKPSGEYNEQFF. CDR3 bases: TGTGCCAGCAGTAAGCCTAGCGGGGAGTACAATGAGCAGTTCTTC. The rearrangement joins TRBV28 to TRBJ2-1; 9 bases are shared with TRBD2. The ends lost 5 bases at V and 4 bases at J; junction bases unmatched: 6. Germline lookup yields CDR1 MDHEN and CDR2 SYDVKM. The CDR3 totals 15 residues.

V gene TRBV5-1 combines with J gene TRBJ2-5; 9 bases are shared with TRBD1. The end of the DNA fits TRBJ2-7 better, so the J call may be wrong. The germline V gene encodes CDR1 SGHRS and CDR2 YFSETQ. The CDR3 has 16 amino acids. This chain's CDR3 is CASSPGHGTGTYEQYF. DNA for the CDR3: TGCGCCAGCAGCCCGGGACATGGGACAGGGACCTACGAGCAGTACTTC.

This clonotype occurred a few times. This rearrangement joins TRBV6-1 to TRBJ2-3; D is unresolved. Germline-derived CDR1 and CDR2 are MNHNS and SASEGT. CDR3 size: 12 residues. Trimming removed 3 bases at V and 9 bases at J, with 10 bases between. The CDR3 sequence: CASSDAIATQYF. CDR3 sequence (DNA): TGTGCCAGCAGTGATGCGATAGCCACGCAGTATTTT.

The chain carries TRBV27 and TRBJ1-2; 8 bases align to TRBD1. Trimming removed 8 bases from V and 4 bases from J; junction bases left unmatched: 9. The CDR3 consists of 14 residues. Germline CDR1 is MNHEY and CDR2 is SMNVEV (reference sequence). This CDR3 is CASGSTGGSYGYTF. Written as DNA, the CDR3 is TGTGCCAGCGGTTCCACAGGGGGTAGCTATGGCTACACCTTC.

This clonotype has only one observation. This rearrangement joins TRBV28 to TRBJ2-3; 9 positions match TRBD2. This CDR3 is 15 amino acids long. Germline loops: CDR1 MDHEN, CDR2 SYDVKM. The V gene end was trimmed by 8 bases and the J gene end by 4 bases; junction bases not matched to a gene: 10. CDR3 in DNA: TGTGCCAGCCGCCCTCTAGCGGGGCGGGCAGATACGCAGTATTTT. Residues: CASRPLAGRADTQYF.

This sequence joins TRBV14 and TRBJ2-1; D is perhaps TRBD2 (6 bases). The end of the DNA aligns better with TRBJ2-7, so the J call may be wrong. From germline, CDR1 is SGHDN and CDR2 FVKESK. This CDR3 spans 15 amino acids. In DNA form, the CDR3 reads TGTGCCAGCAGCCAAGATCTAGCGCGGTACAATGAGCAGTACTTC. This translates into CASSQDLARYNEQYF.

This clonotype has a handful of counts. This chain links TRBV13 with TRBJ2-7; 11 positions match TRBD1. Germline V lookup: CDR1 PRHDT, CDR2 FYEKMQ (reference sequence). This CDR3 region has 14 residues. V was clipped by 4 bases and J by 6 bases; unmatched bases: 5. DNA of the CDR3: TGTGCCAGCAGCTCCGGGACAGGGGGTAGCGAGCAGTACTTC. Protein: CASSSGTGGSEQYF.

J is TRBJ1-2 and V is TRBV27; TRBD1 is a possible D gene (5 bases). V was pared by 6 bases and J by 3 bases, with 14 bases between. Germline CDR1 reads MNHEY; CDR2 reads SMNVEV (reference sequence). This CDR3 spans 14 amino acids. CDR3 loop: CASRTPGVYYGYTF. CDR3 DNA: TGTGCCAGCAGAACACCGGGGGTTTACTATGGCTACACCTTC.